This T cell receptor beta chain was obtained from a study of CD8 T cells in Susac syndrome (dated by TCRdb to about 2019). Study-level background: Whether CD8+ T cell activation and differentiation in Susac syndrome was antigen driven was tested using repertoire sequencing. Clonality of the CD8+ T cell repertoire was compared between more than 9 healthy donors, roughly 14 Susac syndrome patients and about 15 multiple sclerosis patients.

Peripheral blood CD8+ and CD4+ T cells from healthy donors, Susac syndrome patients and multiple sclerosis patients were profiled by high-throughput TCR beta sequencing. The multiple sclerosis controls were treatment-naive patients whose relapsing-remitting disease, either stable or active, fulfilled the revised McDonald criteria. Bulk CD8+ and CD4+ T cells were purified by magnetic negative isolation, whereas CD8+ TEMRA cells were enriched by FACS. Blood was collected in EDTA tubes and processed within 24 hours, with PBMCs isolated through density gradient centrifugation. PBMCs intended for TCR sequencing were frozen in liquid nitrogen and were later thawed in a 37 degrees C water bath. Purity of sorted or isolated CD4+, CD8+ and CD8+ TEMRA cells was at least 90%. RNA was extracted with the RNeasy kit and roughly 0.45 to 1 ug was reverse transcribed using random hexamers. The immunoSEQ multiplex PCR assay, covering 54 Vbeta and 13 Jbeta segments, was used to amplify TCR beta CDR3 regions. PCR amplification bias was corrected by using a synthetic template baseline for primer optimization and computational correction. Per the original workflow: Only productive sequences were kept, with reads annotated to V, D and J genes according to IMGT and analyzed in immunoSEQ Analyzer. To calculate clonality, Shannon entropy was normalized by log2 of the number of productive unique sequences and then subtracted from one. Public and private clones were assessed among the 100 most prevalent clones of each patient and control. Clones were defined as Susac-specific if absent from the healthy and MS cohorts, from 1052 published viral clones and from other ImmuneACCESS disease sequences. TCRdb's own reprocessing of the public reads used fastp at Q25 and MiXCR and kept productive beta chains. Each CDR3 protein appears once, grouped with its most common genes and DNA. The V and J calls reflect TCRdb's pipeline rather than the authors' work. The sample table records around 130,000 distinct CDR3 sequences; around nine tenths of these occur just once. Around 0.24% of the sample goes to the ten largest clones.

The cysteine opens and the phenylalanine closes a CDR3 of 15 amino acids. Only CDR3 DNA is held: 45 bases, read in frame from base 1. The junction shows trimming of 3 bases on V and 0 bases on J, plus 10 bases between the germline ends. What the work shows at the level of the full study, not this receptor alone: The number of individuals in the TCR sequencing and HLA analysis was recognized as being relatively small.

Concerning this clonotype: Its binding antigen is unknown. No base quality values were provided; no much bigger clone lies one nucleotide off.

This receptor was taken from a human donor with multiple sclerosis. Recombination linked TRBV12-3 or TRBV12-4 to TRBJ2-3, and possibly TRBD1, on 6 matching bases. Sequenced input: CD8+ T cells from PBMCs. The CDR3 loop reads CASSLGAFSTDTQYF. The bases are TGTGCCAGCAGTTTGGGGGCTTTTAGCACAGATACGCAGTATTTT.